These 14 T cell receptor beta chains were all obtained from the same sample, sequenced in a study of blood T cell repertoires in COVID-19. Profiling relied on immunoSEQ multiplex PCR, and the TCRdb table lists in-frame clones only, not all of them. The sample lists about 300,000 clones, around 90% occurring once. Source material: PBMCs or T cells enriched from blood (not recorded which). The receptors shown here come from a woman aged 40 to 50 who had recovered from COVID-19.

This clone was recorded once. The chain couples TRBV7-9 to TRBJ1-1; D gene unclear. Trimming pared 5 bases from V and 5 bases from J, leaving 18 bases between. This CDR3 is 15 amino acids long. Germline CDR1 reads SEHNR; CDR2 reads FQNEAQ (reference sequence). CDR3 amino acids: CASSPTAGVGTEAFF. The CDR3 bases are TGTGCCAGCAGCCCTACGGCGGGAGTGGGGACTGAAGCTTTCTTT. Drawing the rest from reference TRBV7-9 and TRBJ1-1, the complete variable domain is DTGVSQNPRHKITKRGQNVTFRCDPISEHNRLYWYRQTLGQGPEFLTYFQNEAQLEKSRLLSDRFSAERPKGSFSTLEIQRTEQGDSAMYLCASSPTAGVGTEAFFGQGTRLTVV.

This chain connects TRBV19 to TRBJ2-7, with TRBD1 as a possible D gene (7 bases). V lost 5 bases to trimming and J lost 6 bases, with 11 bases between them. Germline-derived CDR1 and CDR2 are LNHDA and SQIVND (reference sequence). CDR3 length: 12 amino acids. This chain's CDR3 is CASSEQGGEQYF. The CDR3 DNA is TGTGCCAGTAGTGAGCAGGGGGGCGAGCAGTACTTC.

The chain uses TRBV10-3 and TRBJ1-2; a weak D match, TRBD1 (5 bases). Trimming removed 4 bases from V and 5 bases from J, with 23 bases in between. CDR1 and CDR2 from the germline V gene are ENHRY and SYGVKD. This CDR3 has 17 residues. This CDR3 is CAISGGLGGARTYGYTF. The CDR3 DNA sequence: TGTGCCATCAGTGGGGGCTTAGGTGGGGCACGCACGTATGGCTACACCTTC.

The CDR3 nucleotides are TGTGCCAGCAGCCTCCCCTTCCAGGGTTCTGAAGAAGCTTTCTTT. Translating gives CASSLPFQGSEEAFF. The chain uses TRBV7-9 and TRBJ1-1, with D tentatively TRBD1 (5 bases). V lost 5 bases to trimming and J lost 8 bases, with 21 bases between them. This CDR3 is 15 amino acids long. Germline V gives CDR1 SEHNR, CDR2 FQNEAQ (reference sequence).

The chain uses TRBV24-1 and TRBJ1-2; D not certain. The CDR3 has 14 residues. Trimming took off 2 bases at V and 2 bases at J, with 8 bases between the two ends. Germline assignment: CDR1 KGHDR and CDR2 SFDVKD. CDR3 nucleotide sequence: TGTGCCACCAGTGATTCGCGAGGGAACTATGGCTACACCTTC. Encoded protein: CATSDSRGNYGYTF.

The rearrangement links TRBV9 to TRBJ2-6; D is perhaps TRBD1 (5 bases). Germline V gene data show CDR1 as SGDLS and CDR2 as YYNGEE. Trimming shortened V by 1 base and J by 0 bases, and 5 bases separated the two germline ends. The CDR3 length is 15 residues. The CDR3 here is CASSVRGSGANVLTF. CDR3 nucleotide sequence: TGTGCCAGCAGCGTAAGGGGCTCTGGGGCCAACGTCCTGACTTTC.

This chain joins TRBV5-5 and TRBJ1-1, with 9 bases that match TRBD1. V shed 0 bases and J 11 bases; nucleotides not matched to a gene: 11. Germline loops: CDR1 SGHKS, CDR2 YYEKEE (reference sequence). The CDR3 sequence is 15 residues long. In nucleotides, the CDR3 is TGTGCCAGCAGCTTGGAACCGGGACAGGGACGGCGGGCTTTCTTT. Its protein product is CASSLEPGQGRRAFF.

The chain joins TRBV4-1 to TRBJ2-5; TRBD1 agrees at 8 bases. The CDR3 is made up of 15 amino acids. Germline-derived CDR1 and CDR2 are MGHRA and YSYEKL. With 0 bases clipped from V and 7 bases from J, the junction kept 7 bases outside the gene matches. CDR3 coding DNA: TGCGCCAGCAGCCAAGATCCGGACAGGGTTGGGACCCAGTACTTC. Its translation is CASSQDPDRVGTQYF.

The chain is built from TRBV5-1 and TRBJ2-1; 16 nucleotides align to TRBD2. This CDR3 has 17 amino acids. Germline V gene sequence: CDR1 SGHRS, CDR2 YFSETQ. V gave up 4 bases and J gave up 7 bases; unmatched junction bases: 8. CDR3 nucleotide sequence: TGCGCCAGCAGCGTGGGACTAGCGGGAGGGGGGTGGAATGAGCAGTTCTTC. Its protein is CASSVGLAGGGWNEQFF.

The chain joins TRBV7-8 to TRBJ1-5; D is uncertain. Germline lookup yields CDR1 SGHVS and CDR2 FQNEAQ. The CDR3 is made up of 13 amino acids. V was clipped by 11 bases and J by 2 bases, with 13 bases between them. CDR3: CASGEWGNQPQHF. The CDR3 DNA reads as TGTGCCTCCGGGGAGTGGGGCAATCAGCCCCAGCATTTT.

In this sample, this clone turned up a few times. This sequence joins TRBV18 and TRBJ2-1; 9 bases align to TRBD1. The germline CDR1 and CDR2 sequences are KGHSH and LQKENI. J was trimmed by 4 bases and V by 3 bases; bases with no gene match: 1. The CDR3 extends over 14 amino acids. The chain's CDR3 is CASSPGQGYNEQFF. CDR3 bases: TGTGCCAGCTCACCGGGACAGGGATACAATGAGCAGTTCTTC.

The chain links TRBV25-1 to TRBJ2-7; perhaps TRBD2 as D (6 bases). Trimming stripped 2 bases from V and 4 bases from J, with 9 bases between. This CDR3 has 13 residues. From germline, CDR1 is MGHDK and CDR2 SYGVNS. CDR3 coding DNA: TGTGCCAGCAGTGAAGGGAGGATATACGAGCAGTACTTC. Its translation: CASSEGRIYEQYF.

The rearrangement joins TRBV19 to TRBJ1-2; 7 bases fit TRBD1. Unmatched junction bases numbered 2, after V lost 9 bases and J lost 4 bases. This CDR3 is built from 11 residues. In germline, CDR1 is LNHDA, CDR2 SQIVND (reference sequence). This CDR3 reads CASGTAYGYTF. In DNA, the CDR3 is TGTGCCAGCGGGACAGCCTATGGCTACACCTTC.

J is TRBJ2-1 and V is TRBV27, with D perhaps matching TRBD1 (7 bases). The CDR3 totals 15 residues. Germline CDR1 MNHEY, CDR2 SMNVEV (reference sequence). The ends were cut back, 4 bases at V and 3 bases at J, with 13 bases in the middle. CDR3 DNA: TGTGCCAGCAGTTCCCCCAGGGGGGACTACAATGAGCAGTTCTTC. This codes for CASSSPRGDYNEQFF.